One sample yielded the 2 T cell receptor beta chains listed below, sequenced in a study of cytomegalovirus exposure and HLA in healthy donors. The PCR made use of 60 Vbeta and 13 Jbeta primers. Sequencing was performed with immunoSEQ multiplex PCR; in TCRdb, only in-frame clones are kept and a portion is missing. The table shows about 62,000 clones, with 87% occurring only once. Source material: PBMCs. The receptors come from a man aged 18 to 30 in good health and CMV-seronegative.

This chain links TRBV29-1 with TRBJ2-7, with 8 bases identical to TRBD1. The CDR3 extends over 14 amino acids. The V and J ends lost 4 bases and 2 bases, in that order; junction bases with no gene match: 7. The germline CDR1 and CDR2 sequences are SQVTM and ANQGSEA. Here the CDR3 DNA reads TGCAGCGTTGCACAGGGGGTTCCGCCCTACGAGCAGTACTTC. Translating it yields CSVAQGVPPYEQYF.

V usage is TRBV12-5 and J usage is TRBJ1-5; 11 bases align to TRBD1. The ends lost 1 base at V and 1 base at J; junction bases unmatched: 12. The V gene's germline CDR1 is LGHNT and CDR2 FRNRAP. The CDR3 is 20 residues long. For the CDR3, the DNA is TGTGCTAGTGGTTTGGCCCCGATGGGACAGGGGGGAAGAAGCAATCAGCCCCAGCATTTT. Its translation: CASGLAPMGQGGRSNQPQHF.